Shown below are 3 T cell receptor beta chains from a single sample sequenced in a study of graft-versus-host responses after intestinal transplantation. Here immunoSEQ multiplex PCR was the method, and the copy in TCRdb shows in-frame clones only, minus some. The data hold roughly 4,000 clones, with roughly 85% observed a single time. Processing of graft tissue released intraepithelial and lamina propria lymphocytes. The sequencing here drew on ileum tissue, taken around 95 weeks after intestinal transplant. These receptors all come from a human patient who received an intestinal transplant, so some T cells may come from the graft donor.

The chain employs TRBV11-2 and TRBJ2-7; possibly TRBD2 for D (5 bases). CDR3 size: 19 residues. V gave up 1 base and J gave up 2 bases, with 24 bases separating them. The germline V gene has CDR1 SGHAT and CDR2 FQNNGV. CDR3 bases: TGTGCCAGCAGCTTAGTGCCTAGGCGGGCACCTAACCTACCCTACGAGCAGTACTTC. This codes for CASSLVPRRAPNLPYEQYF.

The CDR3 DNA follows: TGTGCCAGTAGTGGAGGACAGGGGGTGGGCACTGAAGCTTTCTTT. It codes for CASSGGQGVGTEAFF. The chain has TRBV19 and TRBJ1-1; 10 bases line up with TRBD1. Trimming cost V 5 bases and J 4 bases; bases outside gene matches: 7. Germline-derived CDR1 and CDR2 are LNHDA and SQIVND (reference sequence). CDR3 length equals 15 residues.

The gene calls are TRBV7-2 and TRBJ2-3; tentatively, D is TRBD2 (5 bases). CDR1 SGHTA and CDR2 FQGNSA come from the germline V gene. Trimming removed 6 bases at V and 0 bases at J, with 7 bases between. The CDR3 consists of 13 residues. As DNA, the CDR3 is TGTGCCAGCAGTTCGGGAAGCACAGATACGCAGTATTTT. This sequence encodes CASSSGSTDTQYF.